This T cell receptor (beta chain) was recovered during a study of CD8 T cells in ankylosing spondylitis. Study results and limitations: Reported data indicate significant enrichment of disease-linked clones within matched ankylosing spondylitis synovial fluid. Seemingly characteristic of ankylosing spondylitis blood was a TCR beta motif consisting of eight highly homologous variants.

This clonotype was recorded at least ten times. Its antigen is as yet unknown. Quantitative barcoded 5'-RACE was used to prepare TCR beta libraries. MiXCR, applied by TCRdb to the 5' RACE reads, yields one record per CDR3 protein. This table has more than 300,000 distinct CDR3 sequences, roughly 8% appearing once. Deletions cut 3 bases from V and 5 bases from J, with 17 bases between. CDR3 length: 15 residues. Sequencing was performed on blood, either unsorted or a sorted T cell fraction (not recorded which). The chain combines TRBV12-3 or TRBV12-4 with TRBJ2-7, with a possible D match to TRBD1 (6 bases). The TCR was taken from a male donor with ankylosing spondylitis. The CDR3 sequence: CASSLGLNRDHEQYF. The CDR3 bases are TGTGCCAGCAGTTTGGGCTTGAACAGGGACCACGAGCAGTACTTC.